These 10 T cell receptor beta chains share one sample of origin, sequenced in a study of T cell repertoires in cytomegalovirus infection. TCRdb recomputed calls from the reads with MiXCR, one row per CDR3 protein. This sample has 800,000 to 950,000 distinct CDR3 sequences, with around a third found just once. These receptors have no identified antigens. Here the sequenced sample was cultured CD8+ T cells from PBMCs, taken from culture after CMV antigen stimulation. The receptors were gathered from a human donor in good health (CMV status not recorded). Some clones in this sample may be carry-over from other donors' samples.

This clonotype was picked up a small number of times. This chain connects TRBV2 to TRBJ2-1, with 12 bases identical to TRBD2. Unmatched junction bases numbered 4, after V lost 4 bases and J lost 0 bases. The CDR3 is 17 residues long. Looked up from germline, CDR1 is SNHLY and CDR2 is FYNNEI. Here the CDR3 reads CASSGPSGGASYNEQFF. For the CDR3, the DNA is TGTGCCAGCAGTGGGCCTAGCGGGGGGGCCTCCTACAATGAGCAGTTCTTC.

This clonotype was observed a few times. J is TRBJ2-1 and V is TRBV7-9; no reliable D call. Trimming shortened V by 4 bases and J by 3 bases, and 16 bases separated the two germline ends. The CDR3 runs 16 residues. Germline CDR1 SEHNR, CDR2 FQNEAQ (reference sequence). CDR3 residues: CASSSRAGSFYNEQFF. The CDR3 DNA reads TGTGCCAGCAGCTCACGGGCCGGCTCCTTCTACAATGAGCAGTTCTTC.

V and J are TRBV5-6 and TRBJ2-5, with D tentatively TRBD2 (5 bases). CDR3 length: 14 residues. V shed 4 bases and J shed 4 bases, with 14 bases lying between them. Germline CDR1 is SGHDT and CDR2 is YYEEEE. CDR3 in DNA: TGTGCCAGCAGCCCGACCGGGGTAGGAGAGACCCAGTACTTC. Its protein is CASSPTGVGETQYF.

This clonotype was seen repeatedly, ten times or more. The chain joins TRBV7-2 to TRBJ2-2; 8 bases are a match to TRBD1. Germline V gene data show CDR1 as SGHTA and CDR2 as FQGNSA. The CDR3 runs to 16 residues. V dropped 1 base and J dropped 4; count of bases not matched to a gene: 5. The DNA for the CDR3 is TGTGCCAGCAGCTTAGGATCCACAGGGGGCACCGGGGAGCTGTTTTTT. Amino acids: CASSLGSTGGTGELFF.

This clonotype was counted many times. The V call is TRBV7-9, the J call TRBJ2-5; D remains unclear. V shed 5 bases and J shed 5 bases, with 9 bases lying between them. The CDR3 is made up of 12 amino acids. Germline V gene sequence: CDR1 SEHNR, CDR2 FQNEAQ (reference sequence). CDR3: CASSLDLETQYF. CDR3 DNA sequence: TGTGCCAGCAGCCTTGATTTGGAGACCCAGTACTTC.

This clonotype was picked up a small number of times. This sequence joins TRBV5-1 and TRBJ1-1; D uncertain. Trimming removed 4 bases from V and 5 bases from J, with 18 bases in between. Germline lookup yields CDR1 SGHRS and CDR2 YFSETQ. The CDR3 runs to 15 residues. The CDR3 here is CASSPTWSLETEAFF. DNA of the CDR3: TGCGCCAGCAGCCCAACCTGGTCCTTGGAGACTGAAGCTTTCTTT.

This sequence joins TRBV6-2 or TRBV6-3 and TRBJ1-1; tentatively, D is TRBD1 (6 bases). Trimming cost V 0 bases and J 1 base, with 12 bases left between them. The germline gives CDR1 MNHEY, CDR2 SVGEGT. The CDR3 loop spans 16 amino acids. The CDR3 loop reads CASSYSLGTWNTEAFF. CDR3 sequence (DNA): TGTGCCAGCAGTTACTCCTTAGGGACATGGAACACTGAAGCTTTCTTT.

Only a few counts were recorded for this clonotype. This sequence joins TRBV5-5 and TRBJ2-1; perhaps TRBD1 as D (5 bases). The CDR3 extends over 15 amino acids. CDR1 is SGHKS and CDR2 is YYEKEE in the germline V gene (reference sequence). V gave up 6 bases and J gave up 5 bases, with 18 bases separating them. This chain's CDR3 is CASIRDLGQNNEQFF. CDR3 in DNA: TGTGCCAGCATCCGAGACCTCGGACAAAACAATGAGCAGTTCTTC.

This chain connects TRBV7-4 to TRBJ1-4; 9 bases fit TRBD1. In germline, CDR1 is SGHVT, CDR2 SQSDAQ. The CDR3 totals 14 residues. The trim removed 1 base at V and 7 bases at J, leaving 1 base unmatched. The CDR3 loop is CASSLVQGAEKLFF. CDR3 DNA: TGTGCCAGCAGCTTAGTACAGGGGGCTGAAAAACTGTTTTTT.

The chain uses TRBV5-4 and TRBJ1-2; a weak D match, TRBD1 (5 bases). The germline V gene has CDR1 SGHNT and CDR2 YYREEE (reference sequence). This CDR3 region has 15 residues. V lost 5 bases and J 3 bases, leaving 17 bases between the germline ends. The CDR3 protein is CASRHIQEPYYGYTF. In nucleotides, the CDR3 is TGTGCCAGCAGACATATACAGGAACCCTACTATGGCTACACCTTC.